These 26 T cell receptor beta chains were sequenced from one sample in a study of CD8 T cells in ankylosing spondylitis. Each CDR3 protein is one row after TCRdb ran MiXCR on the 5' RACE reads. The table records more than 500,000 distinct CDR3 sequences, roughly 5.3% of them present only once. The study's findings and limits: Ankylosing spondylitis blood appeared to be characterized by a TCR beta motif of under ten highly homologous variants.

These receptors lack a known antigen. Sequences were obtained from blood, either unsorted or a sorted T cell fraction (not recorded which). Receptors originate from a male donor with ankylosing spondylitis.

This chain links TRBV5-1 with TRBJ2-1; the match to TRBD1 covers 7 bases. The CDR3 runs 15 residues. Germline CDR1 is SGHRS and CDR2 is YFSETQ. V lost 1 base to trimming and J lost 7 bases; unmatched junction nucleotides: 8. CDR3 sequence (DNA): TGCGCCAGCAGCTTGAGGCAGGGGGAATTGAATGAGCAGTTCTTC. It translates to CASSLRQGELNEQFF. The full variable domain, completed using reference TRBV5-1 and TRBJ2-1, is KAGVTQTPRYLIKTRGQQVTLSCSPISGHRSVSWYQQTPGQGLQFLFEYFSETQRNKGNFPGRFSGRQFSNSRSEMNVSTLELGDSALYLCASSLRQGELNEQFFGPGTRLTVL.

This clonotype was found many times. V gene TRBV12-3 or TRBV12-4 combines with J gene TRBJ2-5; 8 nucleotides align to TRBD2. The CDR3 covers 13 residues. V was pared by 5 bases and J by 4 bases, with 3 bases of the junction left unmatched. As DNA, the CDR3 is TGTGCCAGCAGTGACGCGGGAGGAGAGACCCAGTACTTC. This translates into CASSDAGGETQYF.

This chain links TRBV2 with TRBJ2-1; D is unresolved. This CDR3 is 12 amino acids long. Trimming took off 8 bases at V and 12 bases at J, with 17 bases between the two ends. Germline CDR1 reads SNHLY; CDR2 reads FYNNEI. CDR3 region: CASGSTGQAQFF. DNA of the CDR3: TGTGCCAGCGGCAGCACCGGTCAGGCGCAGTTCTTC.

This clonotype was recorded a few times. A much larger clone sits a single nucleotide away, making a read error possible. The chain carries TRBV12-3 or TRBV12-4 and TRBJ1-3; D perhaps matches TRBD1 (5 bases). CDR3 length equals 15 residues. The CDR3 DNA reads TGTGCCAGCAGCACACCCAGGGTGGCCGGAAACACCCTATATTTT. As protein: CASSTPRVAGNTLYF.

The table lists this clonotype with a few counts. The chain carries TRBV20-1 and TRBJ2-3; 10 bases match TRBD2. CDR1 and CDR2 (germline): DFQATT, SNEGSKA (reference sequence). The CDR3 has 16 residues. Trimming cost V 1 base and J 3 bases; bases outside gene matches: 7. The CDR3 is CSARVGLAGATDTQYF. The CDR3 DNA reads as TGCAGTGCTAGAGTCGGGCTAGCGGGGGCTACAGATACGCAGTATTTT.

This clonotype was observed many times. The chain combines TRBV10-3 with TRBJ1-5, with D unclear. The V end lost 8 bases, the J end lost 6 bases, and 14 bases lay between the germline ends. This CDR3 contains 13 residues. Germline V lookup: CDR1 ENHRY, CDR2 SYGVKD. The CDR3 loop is CAIATWEGQPQHF. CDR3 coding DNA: TGTGCCATCGCCACCTGGGAGGGTCAGCCCCAGCATTTT.

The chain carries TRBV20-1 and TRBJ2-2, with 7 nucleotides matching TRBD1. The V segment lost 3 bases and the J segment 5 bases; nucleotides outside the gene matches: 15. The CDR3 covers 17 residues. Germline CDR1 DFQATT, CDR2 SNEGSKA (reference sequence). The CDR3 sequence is CSASGTPTGLQTGELFF. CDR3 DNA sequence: TGCAGTGCTAGTGGGACCCCGACAGGGCTGCAGACCGGGGAGCTGTTTTTT.

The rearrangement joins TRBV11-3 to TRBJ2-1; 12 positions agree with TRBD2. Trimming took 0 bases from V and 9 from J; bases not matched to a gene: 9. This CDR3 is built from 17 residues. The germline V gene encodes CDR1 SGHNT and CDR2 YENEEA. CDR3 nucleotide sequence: TGTGCCAGCAGCTTAGATCTGGCTAGCGGGAGGGTGGGTGAGCAGTTCTTC. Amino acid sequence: CASSLDLASGRVGEQFF. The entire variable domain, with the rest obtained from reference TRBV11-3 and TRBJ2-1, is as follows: EAGVVQSPRYKIIEKKQPVAFWCNPISGHNTLYWYLQNLGQGPELLIRYENEEAVDDSQLPKDRFSAERLKGVDSTLKIQPAELGDSAVYLCASSLDLASGRVGEQFFGPGTRLTVL.

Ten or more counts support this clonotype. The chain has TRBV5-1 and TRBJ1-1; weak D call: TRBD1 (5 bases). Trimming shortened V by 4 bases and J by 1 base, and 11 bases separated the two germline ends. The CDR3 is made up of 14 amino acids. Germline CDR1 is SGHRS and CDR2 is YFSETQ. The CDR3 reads CASSLGHPNTEAFF. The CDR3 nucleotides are TGCGCCAGCAGCCTTGGACACCCGAACACTGAAGCTTTCTTT.

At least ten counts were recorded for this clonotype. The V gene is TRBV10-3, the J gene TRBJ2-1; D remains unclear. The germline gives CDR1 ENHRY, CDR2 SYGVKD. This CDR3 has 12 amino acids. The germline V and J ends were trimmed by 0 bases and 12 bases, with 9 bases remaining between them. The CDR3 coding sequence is TGTGCCATCAGTGAGTCCCAGACGAGGCAGTTCTTC. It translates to CAISESQTRQFF.

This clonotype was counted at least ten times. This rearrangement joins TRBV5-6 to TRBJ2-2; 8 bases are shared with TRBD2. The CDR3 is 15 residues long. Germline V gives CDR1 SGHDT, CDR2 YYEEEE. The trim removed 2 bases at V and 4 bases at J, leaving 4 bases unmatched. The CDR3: CASSLIAGTTGELFF. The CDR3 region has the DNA TGTGCCAGCAGCTTAATAGCGGGGACCACCGGGGAGCTGTTTTTT.

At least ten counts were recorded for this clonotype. In DNA form, the CDR3 reads TGTGCCAGCAGCCTCGGGACTAGCGGGATCGACGAGCAGTACTTC. This translates into CASSLGTSGIDEQYF. The chain is built from TRBV7-9 and TRBJ2-7; 13 bases map to TRBD2. This CDR3 is 15 amino acids long. Germline loops: CDR1 SEHNR, CDR2 FQNEAQ (reference sequence). Trimming cost V 5 bases and J 5 bases; bases outside gene matches: 6.

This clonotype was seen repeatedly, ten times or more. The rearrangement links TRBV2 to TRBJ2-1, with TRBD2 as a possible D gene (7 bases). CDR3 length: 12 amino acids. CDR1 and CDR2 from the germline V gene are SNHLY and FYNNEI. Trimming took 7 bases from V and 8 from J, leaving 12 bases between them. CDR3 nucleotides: TGTGCCAGCAAGGGGGGGAGGGATGAGCAGTTCTTC. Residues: CASKGGRDEQFF.

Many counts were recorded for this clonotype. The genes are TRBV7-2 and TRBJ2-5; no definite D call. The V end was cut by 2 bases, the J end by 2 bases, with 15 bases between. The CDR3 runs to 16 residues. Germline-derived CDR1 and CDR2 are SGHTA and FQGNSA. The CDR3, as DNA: TGTGCCAGCAGCTTACGCATGCCCGAACAGCAAGAGACCCAGTACTTC. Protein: CASSLRMPEQQETQYF.

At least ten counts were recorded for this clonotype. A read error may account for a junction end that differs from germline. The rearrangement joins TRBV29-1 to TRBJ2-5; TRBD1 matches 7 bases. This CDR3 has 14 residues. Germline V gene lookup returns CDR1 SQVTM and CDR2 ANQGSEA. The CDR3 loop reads CSVQDDRVKETQYF. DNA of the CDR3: TGCAGCGTTCAAGATGACAGGGTAAAAGAGACCCAGTACTTC.

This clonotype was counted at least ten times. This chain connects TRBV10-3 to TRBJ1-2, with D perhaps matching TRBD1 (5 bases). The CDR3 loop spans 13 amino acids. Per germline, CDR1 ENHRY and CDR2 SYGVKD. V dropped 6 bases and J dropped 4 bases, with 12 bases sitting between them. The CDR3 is CAISEGRTYGYTF. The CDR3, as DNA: TGTGCCATCAGCGAGGGACGGACCTATGGCTACACCTTC.

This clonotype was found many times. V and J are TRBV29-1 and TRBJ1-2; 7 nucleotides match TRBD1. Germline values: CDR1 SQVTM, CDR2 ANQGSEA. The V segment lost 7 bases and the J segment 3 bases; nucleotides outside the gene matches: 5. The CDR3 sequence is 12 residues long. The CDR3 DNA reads TGCAGCGCCGGACAGGATTACTATGGCTACACCTTC. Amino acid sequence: CSAGQDYYGYTF.

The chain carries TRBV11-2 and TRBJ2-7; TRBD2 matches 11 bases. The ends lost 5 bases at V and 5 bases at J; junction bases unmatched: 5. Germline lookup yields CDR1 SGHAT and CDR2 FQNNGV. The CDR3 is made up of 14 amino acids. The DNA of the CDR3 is TGTGCCAGCAGCACTACTAGCGGGAGCGACGAGCAGTACTTC. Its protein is CASSTTSGSDEQYF.

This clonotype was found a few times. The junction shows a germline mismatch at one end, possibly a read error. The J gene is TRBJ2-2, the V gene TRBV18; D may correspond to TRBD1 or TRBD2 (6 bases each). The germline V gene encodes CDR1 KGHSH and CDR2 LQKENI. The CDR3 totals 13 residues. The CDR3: CASSPGGTRELFF. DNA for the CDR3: TGTGCCAGCTCACCCGGGGGCACCCGGGAGCTGTTTTTT.

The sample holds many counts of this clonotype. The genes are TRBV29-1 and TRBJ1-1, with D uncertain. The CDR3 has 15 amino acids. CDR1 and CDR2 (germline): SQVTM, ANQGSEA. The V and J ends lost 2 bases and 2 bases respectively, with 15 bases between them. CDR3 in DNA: TGCAGCGTTGAATCGAGTCTCCGTCCTAACACTGAAGCTTTCTTT. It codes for CSVESSLRPNTEAFF.

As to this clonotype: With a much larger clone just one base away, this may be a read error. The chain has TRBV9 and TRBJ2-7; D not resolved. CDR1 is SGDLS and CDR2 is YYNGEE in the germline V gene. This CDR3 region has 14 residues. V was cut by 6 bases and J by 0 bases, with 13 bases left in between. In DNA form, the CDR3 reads TGTGCCAGCATCGCAGGAACTTACTCCTACGAGCAGTACTTC. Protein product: CASIAGTYSYEQYF.

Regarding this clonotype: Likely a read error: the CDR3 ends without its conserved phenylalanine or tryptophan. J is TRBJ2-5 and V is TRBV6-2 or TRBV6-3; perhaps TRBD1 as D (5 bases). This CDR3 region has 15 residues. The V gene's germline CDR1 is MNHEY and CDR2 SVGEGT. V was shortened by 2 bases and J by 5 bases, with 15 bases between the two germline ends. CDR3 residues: CASSYPTVRAETQYL. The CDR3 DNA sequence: TGTGCCAGCAGTTACCCGACAGTTAGGGCGGAGACCCAGTACCTC.

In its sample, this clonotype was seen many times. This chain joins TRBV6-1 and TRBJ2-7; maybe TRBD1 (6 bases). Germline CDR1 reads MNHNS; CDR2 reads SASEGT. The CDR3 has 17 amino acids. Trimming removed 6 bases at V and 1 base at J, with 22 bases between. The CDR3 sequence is CASSRLPGHRTSYEQYF. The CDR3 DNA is TGTGCCAGCAGCCGACTCCCGGGACATAGGACATCCTACGAGCAGTACTTC.

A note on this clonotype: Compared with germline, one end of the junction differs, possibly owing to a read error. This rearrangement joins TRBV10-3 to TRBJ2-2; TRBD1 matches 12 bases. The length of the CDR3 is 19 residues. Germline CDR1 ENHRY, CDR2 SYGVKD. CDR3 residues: CTISLIPGQGAPNTGELFF. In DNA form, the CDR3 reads TGTACCATCAGTTTGATACCGGGACAGGGGGCTCCGAACACCGGGGAGCTGTTTTTT.

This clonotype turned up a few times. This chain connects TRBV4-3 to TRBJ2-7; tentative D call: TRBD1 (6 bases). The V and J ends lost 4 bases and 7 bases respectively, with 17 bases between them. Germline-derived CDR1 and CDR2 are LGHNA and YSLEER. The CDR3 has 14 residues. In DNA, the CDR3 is TGCGCCAGCAGCCCTCAGAACAGGGCGGGTGAGCAGTACTTC. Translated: CASSPQNRAGEQYF.

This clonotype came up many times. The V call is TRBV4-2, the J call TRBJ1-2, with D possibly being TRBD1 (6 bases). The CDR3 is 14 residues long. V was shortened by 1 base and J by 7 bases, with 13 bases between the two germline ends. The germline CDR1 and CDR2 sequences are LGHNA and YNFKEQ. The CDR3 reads CASSQGGHRFGYTF. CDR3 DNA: TGTGCCAGCAGCCAAGGGGGACATCGTTTTGGCTACACCTTC.